These T cell receptor beta chains were read from a single sample in a study of T-cell memory formation after mild COVID-19. From the 5' RACE reads, TCRdb called clonotypes with MiXCR, one entry per CDR3 protein. The repertoire holds more than 150,000 distinct CDR3 sequences, with roughly 18% as singletons. Source material: PBMCs or a T cell subset sorted from them (not recorded which). The receptors derive from a man aged 18 to 29 who had mild COVID-19 (a few samples of this study predate the infection). Cell type and time point are not known. CDR3s leave out the opening cysteine and the closing phenylalanine or tryptophan. Each record gives: clone size, J gene, V gene, CDR3 protein. Clone size is stated in some rows and not others, as once, few, many or a class when expanded.

.	TRBJ1-5	TRBV2	ASSEELQPQH
once	TRBJ2-1	TRBV7-6	ASPPGLYNEQF
few	TRBJ1-5	TRBV5-1	ASTTGPDQPQH
few	TRBJ1-1	TRBV7-2	ASSGGLQNKAF
few	TRBJ2-1	TRBV4-3	ASRGYNEQF
few	TRBJ2-3	TRBV4-3	ASSQALAGGTDTQY
.	TRBJ2-7	TRBV7-2	ASSPDGTDLREQY
many	TRBJ2-3	TRBV4-1	ASSQAWKGPTDTQY
few	TRBJ1-4	TRBV7-2	ASSRVGQGAEKLF
many	TRBJ2-3	TRBV6-6	ASSPSGGFADTQY
.	TRBJ2-3	TRBV7-2	ASSLQRGGLDTQY
many	TRBJ1-2	TRBV4-2	ASSHLQGTPSYGYT
.	TRBJ1-5	TRBV27	ASSLWGDSNQPQH
few	TRBJ2-3	TRBV27	ASSIRGGRPITDTQY
.	TRBJ1-1	TRBV7-9	ASSSTEGTEAF
.	TRBJ2-3	TRBV6-2/TRBV6-3	ASSYWGISTDTQY
many	TRBJ1-2	TRBV7-2	ASKGDRRDYGYT
.	TRBJ1-2	TRBV28	ASSTGVSYGYT
.	TRBJ2-1	TRBV12-3/TRBV12-4	ASSFRDISPEQF
few	TRBJ2-5	TRBV7-2	ASSLAGGYQETQY
.	TRBJ2-1	TRBV12-3/TRBV12-4	ASNGPRGTGGTGEQF
few	TRBJ2-7	TRBV20-1	SARGLGVSYEQY
few	TRBJ2-3	TRBV4-3	ASSQVSGFRADTQY
.	TRBJ1-6	TRBV30	AWSVQPGRGTPLH
.	TRBJ1-2	TRBV5-4	ASSDDRGGSGYT
.	TRBJ2-1	TRBV5-1	ASSPTPGSNEQF
few	TRBJ1-2	TRBV12-3/TRBV12-4	ASSLRQGAGGYT
.	TRBJ2-1	TRBV19	ASSNLADSYNEQF
.	TRBJ2-3	TRBV5-1	ASSLVGQGTDTQY
.	TRBJ2-3	TRBV9	ASSVEPSSDTQY
few	TRBJ2-3	TRBV5-1	ASSLVEVTDTQY
few	TRBJ2-7	TRBV20-1	SAREGAGGAYEQY
.	TRBJ1-4	TRBV12-3/TRBV12-4	ASSRWTGSNEKLF
many	TRBJ2-5	TRBV5-1	ASSFGGLETQY
.	TRBJ1-2	TRBV20-1	SAARQGGNYGYT
few	TRBJ2-7	TRBV7-9	ASSLDGPYEQY
many	TRBJ2-5	TRBV27	ASSSGTGGVETQY
.	TRBJ2-3	TRBV6-2/TRBV6-3	ASSLGGAGTDTQY
.	TRBJ2-4	TRBV5-6	ASSFAGGRSKNIQY
.	TRBJ1-1	TRBV4-1	ASSQDQAGNTEAF
.	TRBJ2-7	TRBV5-6	ASSQLGSSSYEQY
few	TRBJ2-1	TRBV5-1	ASRVPSGIYNEQF